The 16 T cell receptor beta chains given below trace back to one sample, sequenced in a study of cytomegalovirus exposure and HLA in healthy donors. The PCR ran on 60 Vbeta and 13 Jbeta primers. Sequencing was performed with immunoSEQ multiplex PCR; in TCRdb, only in-frame clones are kept and a portion is missing. This sample has around 120,000 clones, with under 85% found just once. Sequences were obtained from PBMCs. The receptors originated from a woman in her late teens or twenties in good health and CMV-seronegative.

This rearrangement joins TRBV28 to TRBJ2-7; TRBD1 agrees at 9 bases. CDR3 length equals 15 residues. Per germline, CDR1 MDHEN and CDR2 SYDVKM. V lost 6 bases and J lost 2; bases outside the gene matches: 8. CDR3 bases: TGTGCCAGCAGCCTGCAGGGGACAGGGACCTACGAGCAGTACTTC. It codes for CASSLQGTGTYEQYF.

V is TRBV10-3 and J is TRBJ2-2, with D tentatively TRBD1 (6 bases). Germline lookup yields CDR1 ENHRY and CDR2 SYGVKD. The V and J ends lost 3 bases and 4 bases respectively, with 15 bases between them. The CDR3 is 16 residues long. DNA for the CDR3: TGTGCCATCAGTGATTTCAGGGGTGGGGGCACCGGGGAGCTGTTTTTT. Encoded protein: CAISDFRGGGTGELFF.

This chain connects TRBV28 to TRBJ1-1; 9 bases map to TRBD1. V dropped 5 bases and J dropped 5; count of bases not matched to a gene: 9. The CDR3 contains 15 residues. In germline, CDR1 is MDHEN, CDR2 SYDVKM. For the CDR3, the DNA is TGTGCCAGCAGTCCAGACAGGGGGAAGTTAACTGAAGCTTTCTTT. It specifies CASSPDRGKLTEAFF. The whole variable domain, remainder taken from reference TRBV28 and TRBJ1-1, is DVKVTQSSRYLVKRTGEKVFLECVQDMDHENMFWYRQDPGLGLRLIYFSYDVKMKEKGDIPEGYSVSREKKERFSLILESASTNQTSMYLCASSPDRGKLTEAFFGQGTRLTVV.

This chain uses TRBV6-1 with TRBJ2-5, with 8 bases fitting TRBD2. Germline V gene sequence: CDR1 MNHNS, CDR2 SASEGT. V shed 5 bases, J shed 5 bases, and the junction held 1 base outside the gene matches. The CDR3 sequence is 12 residues long. CDR3 sequence (DNA): TGTGCCAGCAGTCGACTAGCGGAGACCCAGTACTTC. Protein: CASSRLAETQYF.

The V gene is TRBV9, the J gene TRBJ1-6, with TRBD1 as a possible D gene (5 bases). Germline-derived CDR1 and CDR2 are SGDLS and YYNGEE. The V and J ends lost 0 bases and 10 bases respectively, with 14 bases between them. The CDR3 consists of 15 residues. In DNA form, the CDR3 reads TGTGCCAGCAGCGTAGGGGCCCAGGGTGGATCACCCCTCCACTTT. Its translation is CASSVGAQGGSPLHF.

This clone was detected a few times. V is TRBV7-9 and J is TRBJ1-2; D might be TRBD1 (5 bases). The CDR3 loop spans 12 amino acids. Germline V gives CDR1 SEHNR, CDR2 FQNEAQ (reference sequence). The V and J ends lost 7 bases and 8 bases respectively, with 14 bases between them. In DNA, the CDR3 is TGTGCCAGCACAGGGCGGGGAGAAGGCTACACCTTC. Protein: CASTGRGEGYTF.

The rearrangement joins TRBV28 to TRBJ1-5, with 8 bases fitting TRBD1. Germline CDR1 is MDHEN and CDR2 is SYDVKM. The CDR3 length is 15 residues. Unmatched junction bases numbered 10, after V lost 6 bases and J lost 6 bases. CDR3 in amino acids: CASRSTGGGSQPQHF. DNA of the CDR3: TGTGCCAGCAGATCCACAGGGGGAGGAAGTCAGCCCCAGCATTTT.

The sample holds a few counts of this clone. The chain links TRBV5-6 to TRBJ1-5; D is undetermined. The CDR3 covers 14 residues. In germline, CDR1 is SGHDT, CDR2 YYEEEE. Trimming shortened V by 4 bases and J by 0 bases, and 8 bases separated the two germline ends. In nucleotides, the CDR3 is TGTGCCAGCAGCCTCGGGGTTAGCAATCAGCCCCAGCATTTT. Translating gives CASSLGVSNQPQHF. Complete variable domain (other parts from reference TRBV5-6 and TRBJ1-5): DAGVTQSPTHLIKTRGQQVTLRCSPKSGHDTVSWYQQALGQGPQFIFQYYEEEERQRGNFPDRFSGHQFPNYSSELNVNALLLGDSALYLCASSLGVSNQPQHFGDGTRLSIL.

The chain couples TRBV6-1 to TRBJ2-5; no reliable D call. CDR3 length: 14 residues. Trimming cost V 0 bases and J 2 bases, with 7 bases left between them. The germline gives CDR1 MNHNS, CDR2 SASEGT. The CDR3 spells CASSEAQIQETQYF. CDR3 nucleotides: TGTGCCAGCAGTGAAGCACAAATACAAGAGACCCAGTACTTC.

This chain joins TRBV6-5 and TRBJ1-5, with 10 bases lining up with TRBD1. J gave up 4 bases and V 6 bases, and 6 bases lay outside the gene matches. Germline V gene data show CDR1 as MNHEY and CDR2 as SVGAGI. The CDR3 has 15 amino acids. The CDR3 sequence: CASRSDRGLNQPQHF. For the CDR3, the DNA is TGTGCCAGCAGGTCGGACAGGGGGTTAAATCAGCCCCAGCATTTT.

The chain couples TRBV4-1 to TRBJ2-5, with D perhaps TRBD2 (6 bases). The germline gives CDR1 MGHRA, CDR2 YSYEKL. V lost 2 bases and J 0 bases, leaving 10 bases between the germline ends. This CDR3 is 15 amino acids long. The CDR3 is CASSQPGEYQETQYF. The DNA of the CDR3 is TGCGCCAGCAGCCAACCGGGAGAGTACCAAGAGACCCAGTACTTC.

V usage is TRBV6-6 and J usage is TRBJ1-3; no clear D gene. In germline, CDR1 is MNHNY, CDR2 SVGAGI (reference sequence). There are 13 residues in the CDR3. Trimming cost V 4 bases and J 8 bases, with 12 bases left between them. CDR3 loop: CASSSPGFDTIYF. The DNA for the CDR3 is TGTGCCAGCAGTTCGCCGGGGTTTGACACCATATATTTT.

The sample holds one count of this clone. J is TRBJ1-2 and V is TRBV7-2; TRBD1 aligns across 10 bases. In germline, CDR1 is SGHTA, CDR2 FQGNSA. This CDR3 has 13 residues. The V and J ends lost 5 bases and 12 bases, in that order; junction bases with no gene match: 9. DNA of the CDR3: TGTGCCAGCAGCCCCTGGACAGGGGGTGGAGACACCTTC. It yields the protein CASSPWTGGGDTF.

V gene TRBV5-4 combines with J gene TRBJ2-7; 7 positions match TRBD2. Per germline, CDR1 SGHNT and CDR2 YYREEE (reference sequence). CDR3 length: 15 residues. V was clipped by 1 base and J by 0 bases; unmatched bases: 4. This chain's CDR3 is CASSLLAASSYEQYF. The CDR3, as DNA: TGTGCCAGCAGCTTGCTAGCGGCGAGCTCCTACGAGCAGTACTTC.

The V gene is TRBV15, the J gene TRBJ2-5; possible D gene TRBD2, 7 bases. Deletions cut 1 base from V and 5 bases from J, with 11 bases between. CDR3 length equals 14 residues. CDR1 and CDR2 (germline): LNHNV, YYDKDF (reference sequence). The CDR3, as DNA: TGTGCCACCAGCAGAGCCGGGGGGCTGGAGACCCAGTACTTC. As protein: CATSRAGGLETQYF.

V and J are TRBV30 and TRBJ1-6; TRBD1 matches at 8 bases. Per the germline V gene, CDR1 is GTSNPN and CDR2 is SVGIG (reference sequence). Germline trimming cut 2 bases from V and 9 bases from J; bases unmatched to any gene: 6. This CDR3 comprises 14 residues. In DNA, the CDR3 is TGTGCCTGGAGTTTGACAGGGGAGGGTTCACCCCTCCACTTT. It is translated as CAWSLTGEGSPLHF.